A single sample is the source of the 16 T cell receptor beta chains below, sequenced in a study of blood T cell repertoires in COVID-19. Data came from immunoSEQ multiplex PCR; TCRdb stores just in-frame clones and leaves some out. The sample yields 180,000 or so clones, less than 90% seen once. The sample was peripheral blood. The source of these receptors is a woman aged 70-85 years with COVID-19, enrolled during active disease.

The chain employs TRBV3-1 (or the pseudogene TRBV3-2) and TRBJ2-5; D gene unclear. The V end lost 6 bases, the J end lost 1 base, and 3 bases lay between the germline ends. Germline V lookup: CDR1 LGHDT, CDR2 YNNKEL (reference sequence). CDR3 length: 11 amino acids. CDR3: CASSLQETQYF. DNA of the CDR3: TGTGCCAGCAGTCTCCAAGAGACCCAGTACTTC.

This chain connects TRBV28 to TRBJ2-4, with 9 bases that match TRBD2. The CDR3 totals 16 residues. V shed 2 bases and J 1 base; nucleotides not matched to a gene: 3. Germline V gene lookup returns CDR1 MDHEN and CDR2 SYDVKM. As DNA, the CDR3 is TGTGCCAGCAGTTTAAGCGGGGGGTTGGCCAAAAACATTCAGTACTTC. Amino acid sequence: CASSLSGGLAKNIQYF. Variable domain in full (rest from reference TRBV28 and TRBJ2-4): DVKVTQSSRYLVKRTGEKVFLECVQDMDHENMFWYRQDPGLGLRLIYFSYDVKMKEKGDIPEGYSVSREKKERFSLILESASTNQTSMYLCASSLSGGLAKNIQYFGAGTRLSVL.

V is TRBV14 and J is TRBJ2-1; a weak D match, TRBD1 (6 bases). Germline CDR1 and CDR2: SGHDN and FVKESK. This CDR3 contains 15 residues. Trimming pared 0 bases from V and 6 bases from J, leaving 12 bases between. In DNA form, the CDR3 reads TGTGCCAGCAGCCAAGATCGGCAGGGGACCAATGAGCAGTTCTTC. It encodes CASSQDRQGTNEQFF.

The gene calls are TRBV5-1 and TRBJ2-7, with D tentatively TRBD1 (6 bases). Trimming removed 3 bases from V and 7 bases from J, with 20 bases in between. The CDR3 totals 15 residues. The germline V gene has CDR1 SGHRS and CDR2 YFSETQ. CDR3: CASSSSGQTSGEQYF. CDR3 bases: TGCGCCAGCAGCTCTTCGGGACAAACAAGCGGAGAGCAGTACTTC.

The V gene is TRBV28, the J gene TRBJ2-4; unclear D gene. In germline, CDR1 is MDHEN, CDR2 SYDVKM. The V end lost 8 bases, the J end lost 6 bases, and 17 bases lay between the germline ends. The CDR3 runs to 14 residues. Here the CDR3 reads CASGTSVGGNIQYF. The CDR3 DNA reads TGTGCCAGCGGAACCTCGGTCGGCGGAAACATTCAGTACTTC.

Only a few counts were recorded for this clone. Different DNA sequences within this sample yield the same CDR3. The J gene is TRBJ2-5, the V gene TRBV5-1; 12 bases fit TRBD2. Germline V gives CDR1 SGHRS, CDR2 YFSETQ. CDR3 length: 17 amino acids. V trimming: 0 bases; J trimming: 5 bases; junction bases outside the gene matches: 8. CDR3 in amino acids: CASSLVASGGAAETQYF. The DNA of the CDR3 is TGCGCCAGCAGCTTGGTGGCTAGCGGGGGGGCGGCGGAGACCCAGTACTTC.

The chain employs TRBV6-5 and TRBJ2-1, with D perhaps TRBD1 (6 bases). The CDR3 has 14 residues. V lost 6 bases, J lost 8 bases, and 17 bases lay in between. CDR1 and CDR2 from the germline V gene are MNHEY and SVGAGI. This CDR3 is CASSPDRSRYEQFF. CDR3 coding DNA: TGTGCCAGCAGCCCGGACAGATCCAGGTATGAGCAGTTCTTC.

The J gene is TRBJ1-2, the V gene TRBV30; D is possibly TRBD1 (6 bases). V was trimmed by 3 bases and J by 8 bases, leaving 13 bases between them. The CDR3 consists of 12 residues. Germline loops: CDR1 GTSNPN, CDR2 SVGIG (reference sequence). The CDR3 here is CAWRGGGWGYTF. The CDR3 DNA reads TGTGCCTGGAGAGGGGGAGGGTGGGGCTACACCTTC.

V is TRBV7-8 and J is TRBJ1-4; the D is unclear. Deletions cut 4 bases from V and 5 bases from J, with 14 bases between. CDR1 and CDR2 from the germline V gene are SGHVS and FQNEAQ. CDR3 length equals 15 residues. The CDR3 DNA reads as TGTGCCAGCAGCTCCAACCCCCGCAGGAATGAAAAACTGTTTTTT. It translates to CASSSNPRRNEKLFF.

The chain joins TRBV19 to TRBJ2-6; weak D call: TRBD1 (6 bases). Germline CDR1 and CDR2: LNHDA and SQIVND (reference sequence). V lost 5 bases, J lost 4 bases, and 12 bases lay in between. The CDR3 consists of 15 residues. The CDR3 nucleotides read TGTGCCAGTAGTCCGACAGGTACCGGGGCCAACGTCCTGACTTTC. This gives the protein CASSPTGTGANVLTF.

The V and J genes are TRBV19 and TRBJ2-7; no definite D call. Germline V gene data show CDR1 as LNHDA and CDR2 as SQIVND (reference sequence). This CDR3 region has 14 residues. The V end lost 2 bases, the J end lost 0 bases, and 8 bases lay between the germline ends. In DNA, the CDR3 is TGTGCCAGTAGTATACAACTTCTCTCCTACGAGCAGTACTTC. It specifies CASSIQLLSYEQYF.

This sequence joins TRBV5-1 and TRBJ2-5; tentatively, D is TRBD2 (7 bases). Looked up from germline, CDR1 is SGHRS and CDR2 is YFSETQ. The CDR3 extends over 12 amino acids. Trimming took off 7 bases at V and 5 bases at J, with 12 bases between the two ends. CDR3 in amino acids: CASGGAAETQYF. CDR3 coding DNA: TGCGCCAGCGGGGGGGCCGCCGAGACCCAGTACTTC.

The V call is TRBV11-2, the J call TRBJ1-4; 8 bases align to TRBD1. CDR1 is SGHAT and CDR2 is FQNNGV in the germline V gene. The CDR3 sequence is 13 residues long. V was pared by 5 bases and J by 8 bases, with 4 bases of the junction left unmatched. CDR3: CASSLRDREKLFF. The CDR3 DNA is TGTGCCAGCAGCCTCCGGGACAGGGAAAAACTGTTTTTT. Variable domain in full (rest from reference TRBV11-2 and TRBJ1-4): EAGVAQSPRYKIIEKRQSVAFWCNPISGHATLYWYQQILGQGPKLLIQFQNNGVVDDSQLPKDRFSAERLKGVDSTLKIQPAKLEDSAVYLCASSLRDREKLFFGSGTQLSVL.

Ten or more counts support this clone. The chain carries TRBV2 and TRBJ1-5, with D possibly TRBD1 on 5 matching bases. This CDR3 spans 14 amino acids. Looked up from germline, CDR1 is SNHLY and CDR2 is FYNNEI. V was shortened by 6 bases and J by 6 bases, with 15 bases between the two germline ends. CDR3 residues: CASSPNGGSQPQHF. For the CDR3, the DNA is TGTGCCAGCAGCCCAAACGGGGGTAGTCAGCCCCAGCATTTT. Full variable domain (rest looked up from reference TRBV2 and TRBJ1-5): EPEVTQTPSHQVTQMGQEVILRCVPISNHLYFYWYRQILGQKVEFLVSFYNNEISEKSEIFDDQFSVERPDGSNFTLKIRSTKLEDSAMYFCASSPNGGSQPQHFGDGTRLSIL.

CDR3 in DNA: TGTGCCAGCGGTCCAGGGAACACTGAAGCTTTCTTT. Translating gives CASGPGNTEAFF. V gene TRBV9 combines with J gene TRBJ1-1; D gene ambiguous. CDR1 is SGDLS, CDR2 YYNGEE, per germline. The germline V and J ends were trimmed by 7 bases and 1 base, with 8 bases remaining between them. The CDR3 has 12 amino acids. The full variable domain, rest sourced from reference TRBV9 and TRBJ1-1, is DSGVTQTPKHLITATGQRVTLRCSPRSGDLSVYWYQQSLDQGLQFLIQYYNGEERAKGNILERFSAQQFPDLHSELNLSSLELGDSALYFCASGPGNTEAFFGQGTRLTVV.

This clone was picked up one time. The rearrangement uses TRBV10-1 and TRBJ1-1, with TRBD1 identical over 8 bases. The CDR3 loop spans 13 amino acids. Unmatched junction bases numbered 13, after V lost 8 bases and J lost 11 bases. Germline V gene lookup returns CDR1 WNHNN and CDR2 SYGVQD (reference sequence). CDR3 nucleotides: TGCGCCAGCTCTACAGGGGGAGGGGATCGGGCTTTCTTT. Its protein product is CASSTGGGDRAFF.